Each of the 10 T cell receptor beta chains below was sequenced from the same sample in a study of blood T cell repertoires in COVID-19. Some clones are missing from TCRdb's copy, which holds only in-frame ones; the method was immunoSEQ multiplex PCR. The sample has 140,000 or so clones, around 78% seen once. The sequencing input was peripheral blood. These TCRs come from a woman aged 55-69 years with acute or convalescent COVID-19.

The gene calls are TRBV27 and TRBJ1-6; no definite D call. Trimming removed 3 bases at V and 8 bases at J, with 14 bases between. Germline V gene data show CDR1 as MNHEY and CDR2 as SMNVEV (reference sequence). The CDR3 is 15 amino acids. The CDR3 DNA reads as TGTGCCAGCAGTTTGGGGTGGACTAGGGATTCACCCCTCCACTTT. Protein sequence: CASSLGWTRDSPLHF.

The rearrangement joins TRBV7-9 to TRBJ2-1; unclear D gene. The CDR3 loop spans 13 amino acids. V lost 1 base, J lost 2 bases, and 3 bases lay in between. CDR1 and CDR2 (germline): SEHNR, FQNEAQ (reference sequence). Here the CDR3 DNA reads TGTGCCAGCAGCTTAGTCACCTACAATGAGCAGTTCTTC. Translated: CASSLVTYNEQFF.

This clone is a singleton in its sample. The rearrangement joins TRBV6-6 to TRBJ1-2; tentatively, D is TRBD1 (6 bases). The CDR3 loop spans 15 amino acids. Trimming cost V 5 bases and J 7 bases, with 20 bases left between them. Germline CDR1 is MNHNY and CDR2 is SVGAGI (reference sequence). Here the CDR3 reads CASSRRTGNRSGYTF. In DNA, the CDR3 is TGTGCCAGCAGTCGCCGTACAGGGAATCGGTCTGGCTACACCTTC.

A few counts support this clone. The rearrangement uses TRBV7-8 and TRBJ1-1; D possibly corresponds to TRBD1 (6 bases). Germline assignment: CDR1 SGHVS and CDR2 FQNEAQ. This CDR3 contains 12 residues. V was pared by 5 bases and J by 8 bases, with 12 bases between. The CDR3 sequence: CASSAHRVEAFF. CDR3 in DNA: TGTGCCAGCAGCGCCCACAGGGTCGAAGCTTTCTTT.

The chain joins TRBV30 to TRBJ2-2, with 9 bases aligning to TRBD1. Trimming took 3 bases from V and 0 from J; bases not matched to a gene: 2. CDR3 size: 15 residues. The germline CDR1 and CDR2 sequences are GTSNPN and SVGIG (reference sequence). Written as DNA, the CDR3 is TGTGCCTGGAGCCGACAGGGGGCGAACACCGGGGAGCTGTTTTTT. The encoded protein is CAWSRQGANTGELFF.

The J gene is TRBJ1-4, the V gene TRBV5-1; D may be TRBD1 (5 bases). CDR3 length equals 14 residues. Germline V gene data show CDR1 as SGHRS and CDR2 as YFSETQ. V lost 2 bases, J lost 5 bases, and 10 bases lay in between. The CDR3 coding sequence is TGCGCCAGCAGCTTCCAGGGATCAAATGAAAAACTGTTTTTT. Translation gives CASSFQGSNEKLFF.

In DNA form, the CDR3 reads TGCAGCGTTGGAGCGGGAGGTTCCAGCGGCGAGCAGTACTTC. Translation gives CSVGAGGSSGEQYF. This chain connects TRBV29-1 to TRBJ2-7; 9 bases align to TRBD2. The V segment lost 4 bases and the J segment 6 bases; nucleotides outside the gene matches: 10. Per germline, CDR1 SQVTM and CDR2 ANQGSEA. This CDR3 contains 14 residues.

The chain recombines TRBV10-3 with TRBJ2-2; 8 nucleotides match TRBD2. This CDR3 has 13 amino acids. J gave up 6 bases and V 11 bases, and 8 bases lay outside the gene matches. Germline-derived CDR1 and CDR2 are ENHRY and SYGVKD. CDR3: CAVLADSAGELFF. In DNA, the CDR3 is TGTGCCGTACTAGCGGACAGCGCCGGGGAGCTGTTTTTT.

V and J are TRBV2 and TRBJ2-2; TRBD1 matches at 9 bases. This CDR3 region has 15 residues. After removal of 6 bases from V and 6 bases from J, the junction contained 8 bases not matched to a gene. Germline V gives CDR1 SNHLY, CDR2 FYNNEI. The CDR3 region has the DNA TGTGCCAGCAGGGGACAGGGCCTCTATCCCGGGGAGCTGTTTTTT. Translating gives CASRGQGLYPGELFF.

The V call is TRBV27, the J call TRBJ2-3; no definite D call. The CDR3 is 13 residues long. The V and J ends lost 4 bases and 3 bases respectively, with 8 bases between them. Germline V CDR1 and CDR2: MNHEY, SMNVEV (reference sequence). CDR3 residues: CASSSYITDTQYF. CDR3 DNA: TGTGCCAGCAGTTCTTATATAACAGATACGCAGTATTTT.